This entry describes one T cell receptor beta chain. What it binds is not known. Dot-blot hybridization genotyped cervical HPV amplified with MY09/MY11 PCR. The data were taken from a study of T cells in women clearing cervical HPV infection. For the study at large: Women with histologically confirmed HPV16-related CIN3 or worse, 2 with invasive cancer, served as cases.

Measured with immunoSEQ multiplex PCR; TCRdb has only the in-frame clones, and not every one. Recorded here are 46,000 or so clones; the top ten clones represent roughly a third. Points from the study as a whole: CIN3+ cases had significantly higher TCR repertoire richness than controls, but evenness did not differ.

The sample consisted of blood buffy coat. This clonotype originated in a woman aged 18-70 years with a cervical HPV16 infection that either progressed to CIN3+ or cleared (not recorded which).

Incomplete CDR3 DNA: TGTGCCAGCAGCTATACGGGCCCCGGAGGGGAAAAG. It codes for CASSYTGPGGEK. The CDR3, in full, reads CASSYTGPGGEKLFF. This sequence joins TRBV7-6 and TRBJ2-2; D is possibly TRBD2 (6 bases). The read terminates 3 residues before the CDR3 end, so the remaining end is supplied by the germline J gene. CDR3 length: 15 residues. Germline lookup yields CDR1 SGHVS and CDR2 FNYEAQ.